This T cell receptor (gamma chain) was recorded in a study of γδ T cells in repeated Plasmodium falciparum infection. Study-wide background: The natural-infection arm compared Malian children under seasonal malaria with matched Australian children.

Study-wide findings and caveats: Malian children's Vdelta2-negative repertoires appeared more expanded and less diverse than Australians'. In Vdelta2-negative, largely Vdelta1+, gammadelta repertoires, repeated controlled infections appeared to drive clonal selection waves.

TCRdb fed the multiplex PCR reads to CATT. The top ten clones hold just under 20% of a sample with approximately 32,000 gamma-chain clones, approximately 1.4% of them seen once. Germline lookup yields CDR1 EGSTGY and CDR2 YDSYTSSV. The CDR3 has 11 amino acids. V was pared by 9 bases and J by 11 bases, with 9 bases of the junction left unmatched. Vgamma9/Vdelta2+ and Vdelta2-negative gammadelta T cells were flow-sorted from PBMC for bulk sequencing. Turning to this clone: Its antigen is unknown. This DNA's translation differs at residue 4 from TCRdb's protein, which comes from a much larger clone; a read error is likely, and the protein shown is translated from the DNA.

The chain couples TRGV4 to TRGJP1. Here the J gene came from matching the DNA to germline, since TCRdb omits it. The source material was gamma-delta T cells from blood. The origin of this receptor is a pool of human donors (malaria-infected and uninfected, not separated). CDR3 protein: CATRHGWFKIF. In DNA form, the CDR3 reads TGTGCCACCAGGCACGGGTGGTTCAAGATATTT.